The rows below give T cell receptor beta chains drawn from one sample of a study of monozygotic twins with inflammatory bowel disease. Using the 5' RACE reads, TCRdb records one entry per CDR3 protein without DNA. Its table lists 440,000 or so distinct CDR3 sequences. The sample was blood. These receptors came from a human donor with ulcerative colitis or Crohn's disease, or a healthy co-twin of an affected twin (not recorded which). Each CDR3 is given with its conserved first and last residue.

J gene | V gene | CDR3 protein
TRBJ2-1 | TRBV9 | CASSVSGATHNEQFF
TRBJ2-7 | TRBV5-1 | CASSGLPDRAYEQYF
TRBJ2-5 | TRBV10-3 | CAISETRAETQYF
TRBJ1-6 | TRBV4-2 | CASSQEEGSSSYNSPLHF
TRBJ1-3 | TRBV7-9 | CASSSISGNTIYF
TRBJ2-2 | TRBV24-1 | CATYSYLTGELFF
TRBJ2-2 | TRBV12-3/TRBV12-4 | CASSFFGELFF
TRBJ1-1 | TRBV4-2 | CASSQDRSHVTEAFF
TRBJ1-3 | TRBV9 | CASSPHPYPSPGNTIYF
TRBJ2-2 | TRBV6-5 | CASSYSTGGFNTGELFF
TRBJ1-1 | TRBV5-1 | CASSLGGQGDTEAFF
TRBJ2-7 | TRBV5-1 | CASSGSLSMGSYEQYF
TRBJ2-2 | TRBV5-1 | CASSLAVNTGELFF
TRBJ2-7 | TRBV5-1 | CASSLETVSSYEQYF
TRBJ2-2 | TRBV5-5 | CASSLVRDGELFF
TRBJ1-3 | TRBV12-3/TRBV12-4 | CASTRGGSGNTIYF
TRBJ1-3 | TRBV28 | CASTGVSGNTIYF
TRBJ1-4 | TRBV7-2 | CASSSQGTNEKLFF
TRBJ2-7 | TRBV24-1 | CATSDGAYEQYF
TRBJ1-3 | TRBV20-1 | CSARDPAGGLNTIYF
TRBJ2-3 | TRBV19 | CASTPGTGFGDTQYF
TRBJ2-3 | TRBV5-4 | CASSSRYSEEITDTQYF
TRBJ2-1 | TRBV10-3 | CAVQWVRGGRNEQFF
TRBJ1-1 | TRBV20-1 | CSASFGLFPNTEAFF
TRBJ2-4 | TRBV6-5 | CASSFRGANIQYF
TRBJ2-3 | TRBV4-3 | CASSQETGADTQYF
TRBJ2-7 | TRBV7-9 | CASSWGGGTYEQYF
TRBJ1-3 | TRBV6-1 | CASSDLRTGGYGNTIYF
TRBJ1-6 | TRBV20-1 | CSAKPGHWDSPLHF
TRBJ2-1 | TRBV29-1 | CSVEGQRGVSYNEQFF
TRBJ1-2 | TRBV20-1 | CSASSGQGPNYGYTF
TRBJ2-7 | TRBV10-3 | CAISGAGVYEQYF